This entry is about one T cell receptor (beta chain). Antigen unknown. These data belong to a study of shared clonotypes between healthy human individuals. Study results and caveats: There were few donors, and this limited the genetic and exposure-history diversity represented. Read depth was anticipated to influence clonotype sharing among donors. Clonotypes that were shared across a few donors made up around 5% of naive CD4 clonotypes.

Sequencing used immunoSEQ multiplex PCR; TCRdb keeps in-frame clones, though not all of them. The table records hundreds of thousands of clones, 95% to 98% of them present only once. Germline V gene data show CDR1 as KGHSH and CDR2 as LQKENI. CDR3 length: 16 amino acids. With 3 bases removed from V and 1 base from J, the gap between germline ends came to 16 bases. CD45RO negativity and positive selection for CCR7 defined naive CD8 cells, a population that excluded terminally differentiated effector memory CD45RA+ cells. The TCR was taken from a man aged 25 to 40 in good health. The sample taken for sequencing was naive CD8+ T cells sorted from blood. V is TRBV18 and J is TRBJ2-7; D perhaps matches TRBD2 (5 bases). DNA of the CDR3: TGTGCCAGCTCACCCCGCGGGTCCGGCCCTTCCTACGAGCAGTACTTC. The encoded protein is CASSPRGSGPSYEQYF.